A single sample gave rise to the 15 T cell receptor beta chains below, sequenced in a study of blood T cells in healthy people across ages. The second PCR ran about 6 to 12 cycles with a sample-barcoded 5' primer and J-beta primers. TCRdb independently ran MiXCR on the 5' RACE reads; one entry per CDR3 protein. The table lists around 280,000 distinct CDR3 sequences, 25% to 30% of them singletons, with 29% in the top ten. The sequenced sample consisted of blood. The receptor source for this set is a woman in her seventies in good health.

This clonotype has just one count. The chain carries TRBV7-3 and TRBJ2-5; 9 nucleotides match TRBD1. The DNA end favors TRBJ2-1, so the J call may be wrong. CDR3 length: 14 residues. CDR1 SGHTA and CDR2 FQGTGA come from the germline V gene. CDR3 sequence (DNA): TGTGCCAGCAGCTCACAGGGGGCCGACAATGAGCAGTTCTTC. It specifies CASSSQGADNEQFF.

This sequence joins TRBV12-3 or TRBV12-4 and TRBJ2-1, with no clear D. This CDR3 contains 13 residues. Trimming stripped 2 bases from V and 4 bases from J, with 6 bases between. CDR3 region: CASSLSGYNEQFF. Written as DNA, the CDR3 is TGTGCCAGCAGTTTAAGTGGGTACAATGAGCAGTTCTTC.

J is TRBJ1-1 and V is TRBV5-1, with D maybe TRBD1 (5 bases). The V end was cut by 4 bases, the J end by 1 base, with 11 bases between. Germline V gene sequence: CDR1 SGHRS, CDR2 YFSETQ. This CDR3 region has 14 residues. The CDR3 DNA follows: TGCGCCAGCAGCGCGGGCGGGGGGAACACTGAAGCTTTCTTT. It translates to CASSAGGGNTEAFF.

This clonotype was counted only a few times. The chain has TRBV20-1 and TRBJ2-3; TRBD2 matches at 9 bases. The germline CDR1 and CDR2 sequences are DFQATT and SNEGSKA (reference sequence). The V gene end was trimmed by 3 bases and the J gene end by 5 bases; junction bases not matched to a gene: 6. CDR3 size: 14 residues. CDR3 nucleotides: TGCAGTGCTAGTCTGCGGGAGGGCCAAGATACGCAGTATTTT. It encodes CSASLREGQDTQYF.

This clonotype was observed a few times. V gene TRBV7-9 combines with J gene TRBJ1-1, with D maybe TRBD1 (5 bases). This CDR3 is built from 14 residues. Germline V gene data show CDR1 as SEHNR and CDR2 as FQNEAQ (reference sequence). V lost 2 bases, J lost 1 base, and 8 bases lay in between. CDR3 in amino acids: CASSLSGTNTEAFF. DNA of the CDR3: TGTGCCAGCAGCTTATCAGGGACGAACACTGAAGCTTTCTTT.

The DNA for the CDR3 is TGCAGTGCTAGCAATAGGGGACTAGCGGGAGTAAAGGGGAAGTACGAGCAGTACTTC. Its protein is CSASNRGLAGVKGKYEQYF. The chain links TRBV20-1 to TRBJ2-7, with 14 bases lining up with TRBD2. This CDR3 spans 19 amino acids. With 3 bases clipped from V and 4 bases from J, the junction kept 17 bases outside the gene matches. The germline CDR1 and CDR2 sequences are DFQATT and SNEGSKA (reference sequence).

This clonotype turned up a few times. The chain links TRBV28 to TRBJ2-3; D call uncertain. V was trimmed by 2 bases and J by 0 bases, leaving 18 bases between them. The CDR3 runs to 18 residues. Germline V gene data show CDR1 as MDHEN and CDR2 as SYDVKM. The CDR3 DNA reads as TGTGCCAGCAGTTTAGCTCCTGGGGTCCTCTCTAGCACAGATACGCAGTATTTT. It is translated as CASSLAPGVLSSTDTQYF. Full variable domain (remainder filled in from reference TRBV28 and TRBJ2-3): DVKVTQSSRYLVKRTGEKVFLECVQDMDHENMFWYRQDPGLGLRLIYFSYDVKMKEKGDIPEGYSVSREKKERFSLILESASTNQTSMYLCASSLAPGVLSSTDTQYFGPGTRLTVL.

This clonotype showed up just a few times. The chain combines TRBV5-1 with TRBJ2-5; TRBD2 agrees at 8 bases. With 4 bases clipped from V and 0 bases from J, the junction kept 8 bases outside the gene matches. CDR3 length equals 16 residues. CDR1 SGHRS and CDR2 YFSETQ come from the germline V gene. For the CDR3, the DNA is TGCGCCAGCAGCCGGGTGGCGGGGGGCAACCAAGAGACCCAGTACTTC. Its protein product is CASSRVAGGNQETQYF.

In DNA, the CDR3 is TGTGCCAGCAGTCTACCGGGTCAGCCCCAGCATTTT. Its translation is CASSLPGQPQHF. The genes are TRBV28 and TRBJ1-5, with D hard to call. Deletions cut 5 bases from V and 6 bases from J, with 8 bases between. The CDR3 contains 12 residues. Germline CDR1 and CDR2: MDHEN and SYDVKM.

This clonotype appeared a few times. The rearrangement joins TRBV29-1 to TRBJ2-2; D is possibly TRBD2 (5 bases). Trimming shortened V by 7 bases and J by 5 bases, and 8 bases separated the two germline ends. The germline V gene has CDR1 SQVTM and CDR2 ANQGSEA. This CDR3 is built from 11 residues. CDR3 loop: CSARDTGELFF. The CDR3 nucleotides are TGCAGCGCTCGGGATACCGGGGAGCTGTTTTTT.

The chain couples TRBV27 to TRBJ2-5; 7 nucleotides match TRBD1. V lost 6 bases, J lost 10 bases, and 8 bases stayed unmatched. The CDR3 totals 12 residues. Germline V gene sequence: CDR1 MNHEY, CDR2 SMNVEV (reference sequence). In DNA, the CDR3 is TGTGCCAGCAGCGGGGCCTCAGGGGGCCAGTACTTC. Translating it yields CASSGASGGQYF.

This clonotype was picked up a small number of times. The CDR3 loop reads CASSYRDYSYNEQFF. CDR3 DNA sequence: TGCGCCAGCAGCTACCGGGACTACTCATACAATGAGCAGTTCTTC. The rearrangement links TRBV5-1 to TRBJ2-1; TRBD2 matches at 7 bases. CDR1 is SGHRS, CDR2 YFSETQ, per germline. The CDR3 has 15 residues. V lost 3 bases, J lost 4 bases, and 7 bases stayed unmatched.

This clonotype was recorded a few times. This chain connects TRBV7-6 to TRBJ2-5; 9 nucleotides agree with TRBD2. The V gene end was trimmed by 5 bases and the J gene end by 3 bases; junction bases not matched to a gene: 13. This CDR3 has 17 amino acids. Germline V lookup: CDR1 SGHVS, CDR2 FNYEAQ. CDR3 region: CASSPVYSSGKKETQYF. The DNA for the CDR3 is TGTGCCAGCAGCCCAGTTTATTCTAGCGGGAAAAAAGAGACCCAGTACTTC.

This clonotype was seen more than once but under ten times. The genes are TRBV19 and TRBJ2-1; 7 bases match TRBD1. The CDR3 is made up of 14 amino acids. Germline V gives CDR1 LNHDA, CDR2 SQIVND (reference sequence). V shed 11 bases and J 5 bases; nucleotides not matched to a gene: 12. This chain's CDR3 is CAFTRGLGNNEQFF. For the CDR3, the DNA is TGTGCCTTCACTAGGGGGCTCGGGAACAATGAGCAGTTCTTC.

The gene calls are TRBV3-1 and TRBJ2-7; D is ambiguous. The CDR3 is made up of 13 amino acids. The germline CDR1 and CDR2 sequences are LGHDT and YNNKEL (reference sequence). V was trimmed by 0 bases and J by 3 bases, leaving 6 bases between them. The CDR3 spells CASSQDGIYEQYF. In DNA form, the CDR3 reads TGTGCCAGCAGCCAAGACGGCATCTACGAGCAGTACTTC.